The present T cell receptor beta chain was sequenced within a study of CD8+ T cells in alopecia areata. Findings of the study overall: Although TCR sharing was seen in mice, sharing across patients was less clear, possibly for HLA-related reasons. Sequencing of scalp tissue also captures the resident alphabeta T cells of normal skin. Lesional scalp, notably in alopecia totalis/universalis, had clonality above that of normal scalp.

After isolation, RNA underwent reverse transcription to generate cDNA as the sequencing template. Only in-frame clones appear in the TCRdb table, and some are missing; sequencing was by immunoSEQ multiplex PCR. The sample consists of some 160,000 clones, less than 65% of them appearing once. Separation by sorting yielded CD4+ and CD8+ T cells from PBMCs. Turning to this clone: What it binds is unknown.

Germline V gene data show CDR1 as LNHDA and CDR2 as SQIVND (reference sequence). Trimming shortened V by 2 bases and J by 7 bases, and 15 bases separated the two germline ends. CDR3 length: 15 amino acids. This chain uses TRBV19 with TRBJ1-5, with D maybe TRBD1 (6 bases). The receptor was derived from a human donor in good health. Specimen: CD8+ T cells sorted from blood. This CDR3 is CASSIYEDSLQPQHF. CDR3 bases: TGTGCCAGTAGTATATATGAGGACAGTCTCCAGCCCCAGCATTTT.